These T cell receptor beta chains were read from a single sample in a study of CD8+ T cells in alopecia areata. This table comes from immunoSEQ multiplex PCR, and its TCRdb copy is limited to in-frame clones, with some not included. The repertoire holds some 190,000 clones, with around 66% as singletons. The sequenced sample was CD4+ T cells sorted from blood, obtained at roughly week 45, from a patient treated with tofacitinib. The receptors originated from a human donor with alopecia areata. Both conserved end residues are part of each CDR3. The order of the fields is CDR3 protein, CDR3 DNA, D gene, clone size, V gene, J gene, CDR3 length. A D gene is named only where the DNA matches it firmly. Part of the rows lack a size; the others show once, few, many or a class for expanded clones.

CDR3: CSVEYRASGGEQYF; DNA: TGCAGCGTTGAATATCGGGCTAGCGGGGGCGAGCAGTACTTC; D: TRBD2; size: once; V: TRBV29-1; J: TRBJ2-7; length: 14
CDR3: CASSVLDQPQHF; DNA: TGTGCCAGCAGTGTGTTAGATCAGCCCCAGCATTTT; D: .; size: .; V: TRBV25-1; J: TRBJ1-5; length: 12
CDR3: CASRGVNEQFF; DNA: TGTGCCAGCAGAGGTGTGAATGAGCAGTTCTTC; D: .; size: .; V: TRBV6-6; J: TRBJ2-1; length: 11
CDR3: CATSKGGGKQTQYF; DNA: TGTGCCACCAGCAAAGGTGGGGGGAAGCAGACCCAGTACTTC; D: .; size: once; V: TRBV15; J: TRBJ2-5; length: 14
CDR3: CAWSDRVSSYGYTF; DNA: TGTGCCTGGAGCGACAGGGTATCCTCCTATGGCTACACCTTC; D: TRBD1; size: .; V: TRBV30; J: TRBJ1-2; length: 14
CDR3: CASSYSRTAGSYGYTF; DNA: TGTGCCAGCAGTTACTCGAGGACGGCGGGGAGCTATGGCTACACCTTC; D: .; size: .; V: TRBV6-5; J: TRBJ1-2; length: 16
CDR3: CSVEDRRQQETQYF; DNA: TGCAGCGTTGAAGATCGTCGGCAGCAAGAGACCCAGTACTTC; D: .; size: .; V: TRBV29-1; J: TRBJ2-5; length: 14
CDR3: CSVVGRSHNEQFF; DNA: TGCAGCGTTGTGGGTAGGTCCCACAATGAGCAGTTCTTC; D: .; size: few; V: TRBV29-1; J: TRBJ2-1; length: 13
CDR3: CASSLKEGLTEAFF; DNA: TGTGCCAGCAGCTTAAAGGAGGGATTGACTGAAGCTTTCTTT; D: .; size: few; V: TRBV7-2; J: TRBJ1-1; length: 14
CDR3: CASSPTTGLNTEAFF; DNA: TGTGCCAGCAGTCCTACGACAGGACTGAACACTGAAGCTTTCTTT; D: .; size: .; V: TRBV6-1; J: TRBJ1-1; length: 15
CDR3: CASSELGEQFF; DNA: TGTGCCAGCAGTGAGTTGGGAGAGCAGTTCTTC; D: .; size: .; V: TRBV2; J: TRBJ2-1; length: 11
CDR3: CASSPSWVYGYTF; DNA: TGTGCCAGCAGCCCCAGTTGGGTCTATGGCTACACCTTC; D: .; size: .; V: TRBV11-2; J: TRBJ1-2; length: 13
CDR3: CASGWNQETQYF; DNA: TGTGCCAGCGGCTGGAACCAAGAGACCCAGTACTTC; D: .; size: .; V: TRBV2; J: TRBJ2-5; length: 12
CDR3: CASSLRAAVVSQYF; DNA: TGTGCCAGCAGCCTCCGGGCCGCAGTTGTCTCGCAGTATTTT; D: .; size: .; V: TRBV7-2; J: TRBJ2-3; length: 14
CDR3: CATSPGQFETQYF; DNA: TGTGCCACCAGCCCTGGACAGTTTGAGACCCAGTACTTC; D: .; size: .; V: TRBV15; J: TRBJ2-5; length: 13
CDR3: CASTIRQGFNQPQHF; DNA: TGTGCCAGCACAATTAGACAGGGATTCAATCAGCCCCAGCATTTT; D: TRBD1; size: .; V: TRBV7-3; J: TRBJ1-5; length: 15
CDR3: CASSLVGGPDNEQFF; DNA: TGTGCCAGCAGCTTAGTAGGGGGACCCGACAATGAGCAGTTCTTC; D: .; size: .; V: TRBV13; J: TRBJ2-1; length: 15
CDR3: CSVGQNTGELFF; DNA: TGCAGCGTTGGCCAGAACACCGGGGAGCTGTTTTTT; D: .; size: .; V: TRBV29-1; J: TRBJ2-2; length: 12
CDR3: CASSYGTANSPLHF; DNA: TGTGCCAGCAGTTACGGGACAGCTAATTCACCCCTCCACTTT; D: TRBD1; size: .; V: TRBV6-5; J: TRBJ1-6; length: 14
CDR3: CASSQVLADRNIQYF; DNA: TGCGCCAGCAGCCAAGTCCTAGCAGACAGAAACATTCAGTACTTC; D: .; size: .; V: TRBV4-1; J: TRBJ2-4; length: 15
CDR3: CSAREITGELFF; DNA: TGCAGCGCCCGGGAGATCACCGGGGAGCTGTTTTTT; D: .; size: few; V: TRBV29-1; J: TRBJ2-2; length: 12
CDR3: CASSGGTSGTTDTQYF; DNA: TGTGCCAGCAGCGGAGGGACTAGCGGCACCACAGATACGCAGTATTTT; D: TRBD2; size: .; V: TRBV9; J: TRBJ2-3; length: 16
CDR3: CASSLAAGGQETQYF; DNA: TGTGCCAGCAGTCTTGCAGCGGGGGGCCAAGAGACCCAGTACTTC; D: TRBD2; size: .; V: TRBV6-5; J: TRBJ2-5; length: 15
CDR3: CASSEFGAHNSPLHF; DNA: TGTGCCAGCAGTGAATTCGGGGCACATAATTCACCCCTCCACTTT; D: .; size: .; V: TRBV2; J: TRBJ1-6; length: 15
CDR3: CSVEARGGTEAFF; DNA: TGCAGCGTTGAAGCGAGGGGGGGCACTGAAGCTTTCTTT; D: .; size: .; V: TRBV29-1; J: TRBJ1-1; length: 13
CDR3: CASSPTSGGTDTQYF; DNA: TGTGCCAGCAGCCCTACTAGCGGGGGCACAGATACGCAGTATTTT; D: TRBD2; size: .; V: TRBV6-1; J: TRBJ2-3; length: 15
CDR3: CASTPTGGFEAFF; DNA: TGTGCCAGCACACCTACAGGGGGGTTTGAAGCTTTCTTT; D: TRBD1; size: few; V: TRBV7-2; J: TRBJ1-1; length: 13
CDR3: CASSLRTEETQYF; DNA: TGTGCCAGCAGCTTACGGACAGAAGAGACCCAGTACTTC; D: .; size: .; V: TRBV5-4; J: TRBJ2-5; length: 13
CDR3: CASSFQGWNTEAFF; DNA: TGTGCCAGCAGCTTCCAGGGCTGGAACACTGAAGCTTTCTTT; D: .; size: .; V: TRBV11-2; J: TRBJ1-1; length: 14
CDR3: CSLSFGGGARDTQYF; DNA: TGCAGCTTGAGCTTTGGCGGGGGGGCTAGGGATACGCAGTATTTT; D: TRBD2; size: few; V: TRBV29-1; J: TRBJ2-3; length: 15
CDR3: CSVLPSGPYEQYF; DNA: TGCAGCGTCCTGCCGTCGGGCCCCTACGAGCAGTACTTC; D: .; size: .; V: TRBV29-1; J: TRBJ2-7; length: 13
CDR3: CAWSAGPNYGYTF; DNA: TGTGCCTGGTCGGCGGGCCCTAACTATGGCTACACCTTC; D: .; size: .; V: TRBV30; J: TRBJ1-2; length: 13
CDR3: CASSQDLTGVRSEQYF; DNA: TGCGCCAGCAGCCAAGATCTGACAGGGGTTCGTTCCGAGCAGTACTTC; D: TRBD1; size: .; V: TRBV4-3; J: TRBJ2-7; length: 16
CDR3: CASKEQGNQPQHF; DNA: TGTGCCAGTAAGGAACAGGGAAATCAGCCCCAGCATTTT; D: .; size: .; V: TRBV19; J: TRBJ1-5; length: 13
CDR3: CASTLAGALWNTQYF; DNA: TGTGCCAGCACCCTAGCGGGGGCGCTTTGGAATACGCAGTATTTT; D: TRBD2; size: .; V: TRBV9; J: TRBJ2-3; length: 15
CDR3: CASSDFGGYNEQFF; DNA: TGTGCCAGCAGTGATTTCGGCGGATACAATGAGCAGTTCTTC; D: .; size: few; V: TRBV25-1; J: TRBJ2-1; length: 14
CDR3: CAWIVGGGGGTEAFF; DNA: TGTGCCTGGATCGTAGGGGGCGGTGGGGGCACTGAAGCTTTCTTT; D: TRBD1; size: few; V: TRBV30; J: TRBJ1-1; length: 15